This passage covers 29 T cell receptor beta chains from one sample sequenced in a study of blood T cell repertoires in COVID-19. Only in-frame clones appear in the TCRdb table, and some are missing; sequencing was by immunoSEQ multiplex PCR. The sample has around 16,000 clones, 70% to 90% seen once. Sequenced: peripheral blood. The receptors shown here come from a human donor in a cohort sampled during active COVID-19.

The rearrangement joins TRBV27 to TRBJ1-4; 7 bases are shared with TRBD1. CDR3 length: 16 residues. Germline trimming cut 3 bases from V and 7 bases from J; bases unmatched to any gene: 11. Germline values: CDR1 MNHEY, CDR2 SMNVEV (reference sequence). CDR3 residues: CASSFLGQARSEKLFF. CDR3 DNA: TGTGCCAGCAGTTTCCTCGGACAGGCGAGGAGTGAAAAACTGTTTTTT.

The rearrangement joins TRBV19 to TRBJ1-4; TRBD1 matches at 7 bases. Germline V gene lookup returns CDR1 LNHDA and CDR2 SQIVND (reference sequence). V dropped 9 bases and J dropped 7; count of bases not matched to a gene: 20. This CDR3 is 17 amino acids long. In DNA, the CDR3 is TGTGCCAGCACCGCCCAACGGGCCTACAGGGGCGGTGAAAAACTGTTTTTT. Amino acid sequence: CASTAQRAYRGGEKLFF.

This rearrangement joins TRBV12-3 or TRBV12-4 to TRBJ1-3; no clear D gene. Trimming removed 6 bases at V and 4 bases at J, with 10 bases between. This CDR3 is 13 amino acids long. The CDR3 is CASRLTPGNTIYF. The CDR3 DNA sequence: TGTGCCAGCAGATTGACACCCGGAAACACCATATATTTT.

This rearrangement joins TRBV6-5 to TRBJ2-5; 7 positions match TRBD2. The CDR3 runs to 14 residues. Germline trimming cut 4 bases from V and 2 bases from J; bases unmatched to any gene: 4. Germline CDR1 MNHEY, CDR2 SVGAGI. The CDR3 is CASSSASGQETQYF. The DNA of the CDR3 is TGTGCCAGCAGTTCGGCTAGCGGTCAAGAGACCCAGTACTTC.

This clone was counted once. The rearrangement links TRBV2 to TRBJ1-1; tentative D call: TRBD1 (5 bases). V dropped 5 bases and J dropped 0 bases, with 13 bases sitting between them. Germline-derived CDR1 and CDR2 are SNHLY and FYNNEI. The length of the CDR3 is 15 residues. CDR3 sequence reads: CASSTGGGMNTEAFF. The CDR3 bases are TGTGCCAGCAGTACCGGGGGGGGGATGAACACTGAAGCTTTCTTT.

The rearrangement joins TRBV7-5 to TRBJ1-6; the table names TRBD1, a call not compared with the DNA. TRBV7-5 is a recognized pseudogene. The CDR3 loop spans 15 amino acids. CDR3 sequence reads: CARSIPDRSYSPLHF. For the CDR3, the DNA is TGTGCCAGAAGCATCCCGGACAGGTCATATTCACCCCTCCACTTT.

Here the CDR3 reads CASSLRGVGGTEAFF. As DNA, the CDR3 is TGTGCCAGCAGCTTACGGGGGGTGGGTGGCACTGAAGCTTTCTTT. This chain connects TRBV7-6 to TRBJ1-1, with D possibly matching TRBD1 (5 bases). The ends were cut back, 2 bases at V and 4 bases at J, with 14 bases in the middle. Germline lookup yields CDR1 SGHVS and CDR2 FNYEAQ. The CDR3 length is 15 residues.

J is TRBJ2-5 and V is TRBV30; 9 bases are a match to TRBD2. The CDR3 is 14 amino acids. The J segment lost 2 bases and the V segment lost 0 bases, leaving 1 base of the junction unmatched. Germline lookup yields CDR1 GTSNPN and CDR2 SVGIG (reference sequence). Here the CDR3 DNA reads TGTGCCTGGAGTGTCGCGGGGGGGCAAGAGACCCAGTACTTC. Amino acid sequence: CAWSVAGGQETQYF.

The chain couples TRBV7-9 to TRBJ2-1; 12 bases map to TRBD2. After removal of 0 bases from V and 7 bases from J, the junction contained 7 bases not matched to a gene. CDR1 and CDR2 (germline): SEHNR, FQNEAQ (reference sequence). The CDR3 sequence is 17 residues long. CDR3 residues: CASSLARLAGAGNEQFF. Written as DNA, the CDR3 is TGTGCCAGCAGCTTAGCGAGACTAGCGGGGGCTGGGAATGAGCAGTTCTTC. Full variable domain (rest looked up from reference TRBV7-9 and TRBJ2-1): DTGVSQNPRHKITKRGQNVTFRCDPISEHNRLYWYRQTLGQGPEFLTYFQNEAQLEKSRLLSDRFSAERPKGSFSTLEIQRTEQGDSAMYLCASSLARLAGAGNEQFFGPGTRLTVL.

The V and J genes are TRBV25-1 and TRBJ2-7, with a tentative D call TRBD1 (5 bases). The CDR3 is 14 amino acids. Germline CDR1 and CDR2: MGHDK and SYGVNS. V lost 2 bases, J lost 2 bases, and 10 bases lay in between. The CDR3 reads CASSERGAAYEQYF. CDR3 nucleotides: TGTGCCAGCAGTGAACGTGGGGCAGCCTACGAGCAGTACTTC.

The chain combines TRBV7-9 with TRBJ1-1; 11 bases are shared with TRBD1. After removal of 5 bases from V and 3 bases from J, the junction contained 8 bases not matched to a gene. CDR1 is SEHNR and CDR2 is FQNEAQ in the germline V gene (reference sequence). The CDR3 contains 16 residues. The CDR3 here is CASSPRTGGWDTEAFF. CDR3 DNA: TGTGCCAGCAGCCCTCGGACAGGGGGCTGGGACACTGAAGCTTTCTTT.

The CDR3 bases are TGTGCCAGCAGGAGGGATCGAAGCACAGATACGCAGTATTTT. It codes for CASRRDRSTDTQYF. The chain employs TRBV6-6 and TRBJ2-3; D is perhaps TRBD2 (5 bases). Looked up from germline, CDR1 is MNHNY and CDR2 is SVGAGI (reference sequence). The CDR3 is 14 residues long. V dropped 6 bases and J dropped 0 bases, with 10 bases sitting between them.

The J gene is TRBJ2-5, the V gene TRBV6-5, with a weak D call TRBD1 (5 bases). The CDR3 extends over 14 amino acids. V was trimmed by 6 bases and J by 5 bases, leaving 16 bases between them. CDR1 and CDR2 from the germline V gene are MNHEY and SVGAGI. The CDR3 coding sequence is TGTGCCAGCAGGGACCCTAGTGGGGCGGAGACCCAGTACTTC. The encoded protein is CASRDPSGAETQYF.

The count of this clone is one. The chain combines TRBV12-5 with TRBJ1-2, with 7 bases aligning to TRBD1. Germline V gene sequence: CDR1 LGHNT, CDR2 FRNRAP. This CDR3 has 18 amino acids. The J segment lost 4 bases and the V segment lost 7 bases, leaving 21 bases of the junction unmatched. CDR3 sequence: CASDLGRTGFSFPYGYTF. CDR3 coding DNA: TGTGCTAGTGATCTGGGGAGGACAGGTTTTTCTTTCCCCTATGGCTACACCTTC.

The rearrangement uses TRBV5-8 and TRBJ1-5, with 7 positions matching TRBD1. V lost 1 base to trimming and J lost 0 bases; unmatched junction nucleotides: 10. Germline V gene lookup returns CDR1 SGHTS and CDR2 YDEGEE. The CDR3 runs 18 residues. The CDR3 spells CASSLKNRGLTSNQPQHF. CDR3 sequence (DNA): TGTGCCAGCAGCTTGAAGAACAGGGGACTTACTAGCAATCAGCCCCAGCATTTT.

The chain has TRBV19 and TRBJ2-6, with TRBD1 matching 7 bases. The CDR3 runs to 16 residues. V shed 5 bases, J shed 0 bases, and the junction held 4 bases outside the gene matches. Germline lookup yields CDR1 LNHDA and CDR2 SQIVND (reference sequence). In DNA, the CDR3 is TGTGCCAGTAGTCGGGACAGCGCCTCTGGGGCCAACGTCCTGACTTTC. Translating gives CASSRDSASGANVLTF.

V usage is TRBV10-2 and J usage is TRBJ2-4, with D perhaps matching TRBD2 (5 bases). Deletions cut 0 bases from V and 5 bases from J, with 11 bases between. This CDR3 spans 15 amino acids. The germline V gene has CDR1 WSHSY and CDR2 SAAADI. The CDR3: CASSESRVEQNIQYF. The CDR3 nucleotides read TGCGCCAGCAGTGAGTCGCGGGTAGAGCAAAACATTCAGTACTTC.

The gene calls are TRBV10-3 and TRBJ2-4; 8 bases agree with TRBD2. The CDR3 is made up of 14 amino acids. The J segment lost 1 base and the V segment lost 8 bases, leaving 4 bases of the junction unmatched. Germline V gene lookup returns CDR1 ENHRY and CDR2 SYGVKD. The CDR3 reads CAISGGEAKNIQYF. The CDR3 DNA reads as TGTGCCATCTCCGGGGGGGAGGCCAAAAACATTCAGTACTTC.

As DNA, the CDR3 is TGTGCCAGCAAAGGGGGCAATCAGCCCCAGCATTTT. This translates into CASKGGNQPQHF. V usage is TRBV28 and J usage is TRBJ1-5; maybe TRBD1 (5 bases). V was clipped by 7 bases and J by 2 bases, with 6 bases between them. Germline V CDR1 and CDR2: MDHEN, SYDVKM. The CDR3 length is 12 residues. Full variable domain (missing parts from reference TRBV28 and TRBJ1-5): DVKVTQSSRYLVKRTGEKVFLECVQDMDHENMFWYRQDPGLGLRLIYFSYDVKMKEKGDIPEGYSVSREKKERFSLILESASTNQTSMYLCASKGGNQPQHFGDGTRLSIL.

This chain joins TRBV6-5 and TRBJ2-7, with 9 bases fitting TRBD1. The CDR3 sequence is 13 residues long. The V and J ends lost 7 bases and 6 bases, in that order; junction bases with no gene match: 7. Per germline, CDR1 MNHEY and CDR2 SVGAGI. The DNA for the CDR3 is TGTGCCAGCAATTTGGGGACAGGGAGCGAGCAGTACTTC. Amino acid sequence: CASNLGTGSEQYF.

V usage is TRBV10-3 and J usage is TRBJ1-6, with 9 bases fitting TRBD1. CDR1 ENHRY and CDR2 SYGVKD come from the germline V gene. V was pared by 10 bases and J by 6 bases, with 7 bases of the junction left unmatched. The CDR3 extends over 14 amino acids. CDR3 nucleotide sequence: TGTGCCACCTGGGACAGGGTGAGTAATTCACCCCTCCACTTT. It translates to CATWDRVSNSPLHF.

J is TRBJ2-1 and V is TRBV4-3; the match to TRBD2 covers 9 bases. The V gene end was trimmed by 0 bases and the J gene end by 10 bases; junction bases not matched to a gene: 16. Germline V gives CDR1 LGHNA, CDR2 YSLEER. The CDR3 totals 18 residues. The CDR3 sequence: CASSQEYLAGGRQTEQFF. CDR3 in DNA: TGCGCCAGCAGCCAAGAATATCTCGCGGGGGGGCGACAAACAGAGCAGTTCTTC.

The genes are TRBV5-6 and TRBJ1-4; maybe TRBD1 (5 bases). CDR3 length equals 15 residues. Deletions cut 1 base from V and 7 bases from J, with 14 bases between. The germline CDR1 and CDR2 sequences are SGHDT and YYEEEE. CDR3 sequence (DNA): TGTGCCAGCAGCTTGTTTGGGGACTATAGTGAAAAACTGTTTTTT. Protein: CASSLFGDYSEKLFF. Variable domain in full (rest from reference TRBV5-6 and TRBJ1-4): DAGVTQSPTHLIKTRGQQVTLRCSPKSGHDTVSWYQQALGQGPQFIFQYYEEEERQRGNFPDRFSGHQFPNYSSELNVNALLLGDSALYLCASSLFGDYSEKLFFGSGTQLSVL.

This chain links TRBV5-5 with TRBJ2-7; 9 bases map to TRBD1. The CDR3 has 15 amino acids. The trim removed 4 bases at V and 7 bases at J, leaving 12 bases unmatched. Germline V gives CDR1 SGHKS, CDR2 YYEKEE (reference sequence). The CDR3 loop reads CASSLQGARPREQYF. In nucleotides, the CDR3 is TGTGCCAGCAGCCTACAGGGGGCCCGTCCTAGGGAGCAGTACTTC.

V usage is TRBV5-1 and J usage is TRBJ2-1; D call uncertain. V was trimmed by 1 base and J by 5 bases, leaving 7 bases between them. Germline loops: CDR1 SGHRS, CDR2 YFSETQ. The CDR3 is 13 amino acids. CDR3 DNA sequence: TGCGCCAGCAGCTTGTACAACGACAATGAGCAGTTCTTC. This codes for CASSLYNDNEQFF.

The CDR3 sequence: CASSFPGGVVRSTDTQYF. Written as DNA, the CDR3 is TGCGCCAGCAGCTTCCCGGGCGGGGTCGTCCGCAGCACAGATACGCAGTATTTT. The chain carries TRBV5-1 and TRBJ2-3; a possible D gene is TRBD2 (6 bases). Germline V CDR1 and CDR2: SGHRS, YFSETQ. CDR3 length equals 18 residues. Trimming took off 2 bases at V and 0 bases at J, with 19 bases between the two ends. The whole variable domain, remainder taken from reference TRBV5-1 and TRBJ2-3, is KAGVTQTPRYLIKTRGQQVTLSCSPISGHRSVSWYQQTPGQGLQFLFEYFSETQRNKGNFPGRFSGRQFSNSRSEMNVSTLELGDSALYLCASSFPGGVVRSTDTQYFGPGTRLTVL.

This clone has only one observation. This sequence joins TRBV4-2 and TRBJ2-3; 11 nucleotides agree with TRBD2. The CDR3 sequence is 20 residues long. The V gene's germline CDR1 is LGHNA and CDR2 YNFKEQ. J gave up 4 bases and V 1 base, and 16 bases lay outside the gene matches. CDR3 loop: CASSQVPSGGWAPAPDTQYF. The CDR3 DNA reads TGTGCCAGCAGCCAAGTCCCTAGCGGGGGGTGGGCTCCTGCCCCAGATACGCAGTATTTT.

This sequence joins TRBV11-3 and TRBJ1-6, with D possibly being TRBD1 (5 bases). Germline V gene data show CDR1 as SGHNT and CDR2 as YENEEA. V shed 6 bases and J shed 0 bases, with 9 bases lying between them. CDR3 length: 15 amino acids. This chain's CDR3 is CASSWGSSYNSPLHF. The CDR3 DNA reads as TGTGCCAGCAGTTGGGGCAGCTCCTATAATTCACCCCTCCACTTT.

The chain employs TRBV6-6 and TRBJ1-1, with a weak D call TRBD1 (6 bases). Germline lookup yields CDR1 MNHNY and CDR2 SVGAGI (reference sequence). V was shortened by 6 bases and J by 4 bases, with 18 bases between the two germline ends. CDR3 length equals 15 residues. The CDR3 nucleotides read TGTGCCAGCAGCCAAAACCCTATACAGGGCACTGAAGCTTTCTTT. Protein product: CASSQNPIQGTEAFF.